The 5 T cell receptor beta chains below were found in one sample sequenced in a study of blood T cell repertoires in COVID-19. Profiled with immunoSEQ multiplex PCR; TCRdb holds only in-frame clones, not every one. The sample holds around 100,000 clones, over 75% seen once. Sequenced sample: peripheral blood. The receptors derive from a human donor in a cohort sampled during active or convalescent COVID-19.

The rearrangement links TRBV5-5 to TRBJ2-2; 13 bases agree with TRBD2. CDR3 length: 16 amino acids. Per germline, CDR1 SGHKS and CDR2 YYEKEE (reference sequence). V lost 3 bases to trimming and J lost 5 bases; unmatched junction nucleotides: 4. The CDR3, as DNA: TGTGCCAGCAGCTCCGGACTAGCGGGGGTTACCGGGGAGCTGTTTTTT. Translated, it gives CASSSGLAGVTGELFF.

This chain uses TRBV24-1 with TRBJ2-3, with 12 bases that match TRBD2. V was clipped by 0 bases and J by 5 bases; unmatched bases: 2. The CDR3 contains 16 residues. The germline V gene has CDR1 KGHDR and CDR2 SFDVKD. The CDR3 region has the DNA TGTGCCACCAGTGATTTGACTAGCGGGGGGAGAGATACGCAGTATTTT. It codes for CATSDLTSGGRDTQYF.

This chain joins TRBV11-2 and TRBJ2-1; D may be TRBD1 (5 bases). Germline V gives CDR1 SGHAT, CDR2 FQNNGV. Trimming took 1 base from V and 5 from J, leaving 12 bases between them. The CDR3 has 15 amino acids. CDR3 sequence: CASSLGPRRDNEQFF. DNA for the CDR3: TGTGCCAGCAGCTTAGGACCACGCAGGGACAATGAGCAGTTCTTC.

The chain is built from TRBV21-1 and TRBJ1-6; the table calls TRBD1, which could not be checked here. TRBV21-1 is designated a pseudogene. This CDR3 is built from 16 residues. CDR3 region: CANLSSDIGFNSPLHF. DNA for the CDR3: TGTGCCAACCTATCTTCCGACATAGGCTTTAATTCACCCCTCCACTTT.

The rearrangement links TRBV5-5 to TRBJ1-1; 8 bases line up with TRBD1. J gave up 3 bases and V 2 bases, and 6 bases lay outside the gene matches. CDR1 SGHKS and CDR2 YYEKEE come from the germline V gene (reference sequence). CDR3 length: 15 residues. The CDR3 DNA reads as TGTGCCAGCAGCTTCAGGGGGCGGGCGGACACTGAAGCTTTCTTT. Translation gives CASSFRGRADTEAFF. The full variable domain, with the rest looked up from reference TRBV5-5 and TRBJ1-1, is DAGVTQSPTHLIKTRGQQVTLRCSPISGHKSVSWYQQVLGQGPQFIFQYYEKEERGRGNFPDRFSARQFPNYSSELNVNALLLGDSALYLCASSFRGRADTEAFFGQGTRLTVV.